Listed below are T cell receptor beta chains from one sample, sequenced in a study of blood T cell repertoires in COVID-19. Produced via immunoSEQ multiplex PCR; TCRdb's table is partial and in-frame only. Of some 160,000 clones in the sample, about 88% were seen once. The source material was peripheral blood. The receptors originated from a woman older than 75 with COVID-19, enrolled during active disease. Each CDR3 is given with its conserved first and last residue. The D gene is left open where the match is weak. Where a row states a size, it is once, few, many or the class of an expanded clone; other rows omit it.

>TRBJ2-6|NA|NA|TRBV18
TGTGCCAGCTCACCACCGGTTTCAGGGGCCCTGACTTTC
CASSPPVSGALTF
>TRBJ2-1|NA|NA|TRBV2
TGTGCCAGCAGTGAAGAAGGGCTGGGGACTCCGAATGAGCAGTTCTTC
CASSEEGLGTPNEQFF
>TRBJ2-7|NA|NA|TRBV10-3
TGTGCCATCAGTGAGTCGTCAGGGGTCTCCAACGAGCAGTACTTC
CAISESSGVSNEQYF
>TRBJ2-1|TRBD1|NA|TRBV7-2
TGTGCCAGCAGCCAGGGGGCTTTCACTTACAATGAGCAGTTCTTC
CASSQGAFTYNEQFF
>TRBJ2-1|NA|NA|TRBV28
TGTGCCAGCACGGACTACGGAGGAAGGACCGATGAGCAGTTCTTC
CASTDYGGRTDEQFF
>TRBJ1-4|NA|once|TRBV4-3
TGCGCCAGCAGCCCATACCACCAGGGGTATGAAAAACTGTTTTTT
CASSPYHQGYEKLFF
>TRBJ2-2|NA|NA|TRBV6-5
TGTGCCAGCACCTCAGGCGGGCAGGGGCCCGGGGAGCTGTTTTTT
CASTSGGQGPGELFF
>TRBJ2-1|NA|NA|TRBV29-1
TGCAGCGCCGCGGCGGGGTACAATGAGCAGTTCTTC
CSAAAGYNEQFF
>TRBJ2-7|NA|NA|TRBV5-1
TGCGCCAGCAGCTTGGCGGAGAACTACGAGCAGTACTTC
CASSLAENYEQYF
>TRBJ1-2|NA|NA|TRBV2
TGTGCCAGCACTGAGGTGTCAGGGGTCTATGGCTACACCTTC
CASTEVSGVYGYTF